This note documents a single TCR beta chain sequence. This record comes from a study of T-cell reconstitution after alpha-beta-depleted transplantation in children. The CDR3 loop spans 17 amino acids. Trimming took off 4 bases at V and 4 bases at J, with 22 bases between the two ends. CDR1 and CDR2 from the germline V gene are WSHSY and SAAADI. The library targeted TCRbeta and was prepared with unique molecular identifiers. TCRdb analysed the PCR reads with MiXCR anew, one entry per CDR3 protein. Among about 690,000 distinct CDR3 sequences listed, around 17% were seen once. This TCR derives from a human donor who donated a stem cell graft to a child with acute myeloid leukemia. This specimen consisted of PBMCs from the stem cell graft donor, obtained from the stem cell graft. The chain uses TRBV10-2 and TRBJ1-1; D is possibly TRBD1 (5 bases). The CDR3 loop is CASSAWGVRKARTEAFF. CDR3 nucleotide sequence: TGCGCCAGCAGTGCATGGGGGGTTAGGAAGGCGCGCACTGAAGCTTTCTTT.